This passage covers 7 T cell receptor beta chains from one sample sequenced in a study of cytotoxic CD8 clonotypes in ibrutinib-treated CLL. Repertoires were generated with immunoSEQ multiplex PCR, while TCRdb's copy carries only in-frame clones and drops some. The sample holds just over 200,000 clones, around 75% seen once. Source: PBMCs, taken after 12 months of ibrutinib treatment. The receptors stem from a human donor with chronic lymphocytic leukemia.

V usage is TRBV7-6 and J usage is TRBJ2-1; 8 positions match TRBD2. CDR1 is SGHVS and CDR2 is FNYEAQ in the germline V gene. This CDR3 has 14 residues. Trimming cost V 5 bases and J 9 bases; bases outside gene matches: 9. CDR3 protein: CASSRAGALGEQFF. In DNA, the CDR3 is TGTGCCAGCAGCCGAGCGGGGGCTCTAGGTGAGCAGTTCTTC.

The rearrangement joins TRBV19 to TRBJ2-1; TRBD2 aligns across 11 bases. This CDR3 comprises 15 residues. CDR1 is LNHDA, CDR2 SQIVND, per germline (reference sequence). The V gene end was trimmed by 6 bases and the J gene end by 7 bases; junction bases not matched to a gene: 8. CDR3 region: CASRRLAGGLNEQFF. The CDR3 DNA reads TGTGCCAGTAGGCGTCTAGCGGGAGGCTTGAATGAGCAGTTCTTC.

The J gene is TRBJ1-1, the V gene TRBV7-8; D perhaps matches TRBD1 (6 bases). CDR1 and CDR2 (germline): SGHVS, FQNEAQ. Trimming left V 2 bases short and J 9 bases short, with 16 bases between. The CDR3 has 14 residues. The CDR3 loop reads CASSLQGLRDKAFF. The CDR3 bases are TGTGCCAGCAGCTTACAGGGCCTCCGGGACAAAGCTTTCTTT.

This chain joins TRBV5-4 and TRBJ2-7; D remains ambiguous. The CDR3 runs to 14 residues. Germline V gene data show CDR1 as SGHNT and CDR2 as YYREEE (reference sequence). Trimming removed 6 bases from V and 0 bases from J, with 13 bases in between. CDR3 region: CASTVDKSSYEQYF. DNA for the CDR3: TGTGCCAGCACCGTAGACAAGAGCTCCTACGAGCAGTACTTC.

This rearrangement joins TRBV28 to TRBJ1-2; no definite D call. Germline CDR1 reads MDHEN; CDR2 reads SYDVKM. The germline V and J ends were trimmed by 6 bases and 6 bases, with 14 bases remaining between them. The CDR3 is made up of 13 amino acids. Here the CDR3 DNA reads TGTGCCAGCAGCATGACCCTGAAGAATGGCTACACCTTC. Protein sequence: CASSMTLKNGYTF.

V gene TRBV28 combines with J gene TRBJ2-7; 11 bases match TRBD2. Trimming at V came to 5 bases and at J to 5 bases, leaving 8 bases not matched to a gene. Germline loops: CDR1 MDHEN, CDR2 SYDVKM. The CDR3 totals 15 residues. The CDR3 sequence is CASSQLAGGGHEQYF. In nucleotides, the CDR3 is TGTGCCAGCAGTCAGCTAGCGGGAGGTGGTCACGAGCAGTACTTC. Variable domain in full (rest from reference TRBV28 and TRBJ2-7): DVKVTQSSRYLVKRTGEKVFLECVQDMDHENMFWYRQDPGLGLRLIYFSYDVKMKEKGDIPEGYSVSREKKERFSLILESASTNQTSMYLCASSQLAGGGHEQYFGPGTRLTVT.

This chain links TRBV30 with TRBJ1-6; tentatively, D is TRBD1 (5 bases). Germline assignment: CDR1 GTSNPN and CDR2 SVGIG (reference sequence). This CDR3 has 17 residues. With 0 bases removed from V and 5 bases from J, the gap between germline ends came to 17 bases. The CDR3 DNA follows: TGTGCCTGGAGTGTACGGAGGGGAAGGGATAATAATTCACCCCTCCACTTT. Protein sequence: CAWSVRRGRDNNSPLHF.